This is a list of T cell receptor beta chains from one sample in a study of monozygotic twins with inflammatory bowel disease. TCRdb reprocessed the 5' RACE reads, keeping one entry per CDR3 protein, no DNA. The table lists about 85,000 distinct CDR3 sequences. The specimen was blood. These receptors were collected from a human donor with ulcerative colitis or Crohn's disease, or a healthy co-twin of an affected twin (not recorded which). The CDR3 runs from the conserved cysteine through the conserved F or W.

TRBV29-1,TRBJ1-4,CSVGSRLNEKLFF
TRBV5-1,TRBJ2-7,CASSFRGSPYEQYF
TRBV5-1,TRBJ2-7,CASNSPAREQYF
TRBV20-1,TRBJ2-5,CSARLPGLAGPRETQYF
TRBV7-9,TRBJ1-5,CASSLGTANQPQHF
TRBV3-1,TRBJ2-2,CASSPPGRVGGELFF
TRBV20-1,TRBJ1-5,CSASIGRYSNQPQHF
TRBV5-1,TRBJ2-7,CASSLVATYEQYF
TRBV7-9,TRBJ2-3,CASSLEDRASIYF
TRBV12-3/TRBV12-4,TRBJ1-6,CASNTGNSPLHF
TRBV4-2,TRBJ1-1,CASSQDLRGITEAFF
TRBV5-1,TRBJ2-1,CASSFWADNEQFF
TRBV5-1,TRBJ1-1,CASSRTRDEAFF
TRBV5-5,TRBJ1-5,CASSPRDSQPQHF
TRBV12-3/TRBV12-4,TRBJ1-6,CASRDGRNNSPLHF
TRBV5-6,TRBJ2-7,CASSYGTARLGEQYF
TRBV6-2/TRBV6-3,TRBJ2-3,CASSQSLAGGPLDTQYF
TRBV20-1,TRBJ1-5,CSARSAGADFYSNQPQHF
TRBV13,TRBJ1-6,CASSFREYNSPLHF
TRBV18,TRBJ1-6,CASSPIMGGTSPLHF
TRBV7-7,TRBJ2-1,CASSPTPRHEQFF
TRBV19,TRBJ2-7,CASSKGASYEQYF
TRBV7-6,TRBJ2-7,CASSLEVLAYEQYF
TRBV5-1,TRBJ2-1,CASSLARDGSYNEQFF
TRBV5-6,TRBJ1-2,CASSLLRVQYGYTF
TRBV6-1,TRBJ2-3,CASSEAGRPGTDTQYF
TRBV2,TRBJ1-1,CASSSDTEAFF
TRBV7-2,TRBJ2-2,CASSLASLVFPPGELFF
TRBV12-3/TRBV12-4,TRBJ1-5,CASSNVLTGRSNQPQHF